The 19 T cell receptor beta chains presented below share a single source sample, sequenced in a study of metastatic and nonmetastatic thyroid tumors. TCRdb re-called the PCR reads via MiXCR. The sample shows tens of thousands of clones, approximately 10% of them seen only once. No patient received treatment before thyroid surgery. Material: blood. These receptors originate from a female donor with papillary thyroid cancer or a benign thyroid nodule (not recorded which). Some clones in this sample may be carry-over from other donors' samples.

Remarks on this clone: This may be a read error, as it is one base from a much larger clone. This CDR3 is also generated by other DNA sequences in the sample. The V and J genes are TRBV2 and TRBJ1-5, with a tentative D call TRBD1 (6 bases). Per the germline V gene, CDR1 is SNHLY and CDR2 is FYNNEI. With 6 bases removed from V and 4 bases from J, the gap between germline ends came to 13 bases. This CDR3 region has 14 residues. CDR3 sequence: CASSTHRANQPQHF. In DNA form, the CDR3 reads TGTGCCAGCAGCACGCACAGGGCTAATCAGCCCCAGCATTTT.

This clone was observed many times. V is TRBV27 and J is TRBJ1-2; 8 nucleotides match TRBD1. This CDR3 is built from 13 residues. The germline V gene encodes CDR1 MNHEY and CDR2 SMNVEV (reference sequence). J was trimmed by 7 bases and V by 4 bases; bases with no gene match: 5. CDR3: CASSSGQASGYTF. The CDR3 nucleotides read TGTGCCAGCAGTTCGGGACAGGCGAGTGGCTACACCTTC.

Ten or more counts support this clone. This chain uses TRBV5-4 with TRBJ2-1; D unresolved. With 1 base removed from V and 8 bases from J, the gap between germline ends came to 10 bases. The CDR3 length is 13 residues. The V gene's germline CDR1 is SGHNT and CDR2 YYREEE (reference sequence). The CDR3 DNA is TGTGCCAGCAGCTTGATTTCTTTGGATGAGCAGTTCTTC. Its translation: CASSLISLDEQFF.

This clone showed up many times. The chain links TRBV24-1 to TRBJ1-2; 7 bases line up with TRBD1. Germline CDR1 is KGHDR and CDR2 is SFDVKD. The CDR3 spans 13 residues. Unmatched junction bases numbered 8, after V lost 6 bases and J lost 8 bases. CDR3 nucleotide sequence: TGTGCCACCAGTCGACAGGGTACGAGCGGCTACACCTTC. It specifies CATSRQGTSGYTF.

This clone was detected many times. A much larger clone sits a single nucleotide away, making a read error possible. This sample also contains other DNA sequences that code for the same CDR3. The chain recombines TRBV6-1 with TRBJ1-2; D perhaps matches TRBD1 (6 bases). V was cut by 10 bases and J by 8 bases, with 17 bases left in between. The CDR3 covers 12 residues. Germline assignment: CDR1 MNHNS and CDR2 SASEGT. The CDR3 bases are TGTGCCACCCATGATGGGGGCCACGGCTACACCTTC. Amino acid sequence: CATHDGGHGYTF.

The table lists this clone with many counts. The junction shows a germline mismatch at one end, possibly a read error. CDR3 nucleotide sequence: TGTGCCAGCAGCTACTCAGGGCTGGCTGACACTGAAGCTTTCTTT. Protein sequence: CASSYSGLADTEAFF. The chain combines TRBV6-6 with TRBJ1-1; D might be TRBD1 (5 bases). The CDR3 is 15 residues long. Germline V gene sequence: CDR1 MNHNY, CDR2 SVGAGI (reference sequence).

The chain links TRBV9 to TRBJ2-3, with TRBD2 matching 12 bases. V lost 7 bases and J lost 6; bases outside the gene matches: 6. The CDR3 length is 14 residues. Germline V gene sequence: CDR1 SGDLS, CDR2 YYNGEE. The CDR3 DNA reads TGTGCCAGCTCGGGACTAGCGGGTATCGATACGCAGTATTTT. Amino acids: CASSGLAGIDTQYF.

The chain combines TRBV12-3 or TRBV12-4 with TRBJ1-1; no definite D call. V was trimmed by 3 bases and J by 4 bases, leaving 6 bases between them. The CDR3 consists of 12 residues. CDR3: CASSFWVTEAFF. CDR3 coding DNA: TGTGCCAGCAGTTTTTGGGTCACTGAAGCTTTCTTT.

This clone was observed at least ten times. The chain is built from TRBV28 and TRBJ1-1; D gene unclear. The CDR3 runs 13 residues. Trimming pared 9 bases from V and 1 base from J, leaving 12 bases between. From germline, CDR1 is MDHEN and CDR2 SYDVKM. In DNA, the CDR3 is TGTGCCAGTCGAAGGGCGGGGAACACTGAAGCTTTCTTT. Translated: CASRRAGNTEAFF.

This clone was picked up many times. The J gene is TRBJ1-2, the V gene TRBV4-2; 10 nucleotides align to TRBD1. V trimming: 4 bases; J trimming: 1 base; junction bases outside the gene matches: 9. The CDR3 length is 17 residues. From germline, CDR1 is LGHNA and CDR2 YNFKEQ. The CDR3 reads CASSPFSGTGDNYGYTF. CDR3 bases: TGTGCCAGCAGCCCCTTTAGCGGGACAGGGGATAACTATGGCTACACCTTC.

This clone was detected ten times or more. The rearrangement joins TRBV20-1 to TRBJ1-2, with 8 bases lining up with TRBD1. V lost 3 bases and J lost 4; bases outside the gene matches: 1. Germline V gives CDR1 DFQATT, CDR2 SNEGSKA (reference sequence). The CDR3 extends over 12 amino acids. The CDR3 loop is CSARGQVYGYTF. CDR3 coding DNA: TGCAGTGCTAGGGGACAGGTCTATGGCTACACCTTC.

Many counts were recorded for this clone. The rearrangement uses TRBV5-1 and TRBJ1-1; weak D call: TRBD1 (6 bases). V was cut by 5 bases and J by 5 bases, with 16 bases left in between. CDR3 size: 14 residues. CDR1 and CDR2 (germline): SGHRS, YFSETQ. The CDR3 coding sequence is TGCGCCAGCAGACAATTGGACAGATTGACTGAAGCTTTCTTT. This encodes CASRQLDRLTEAFF.

This clone showed up many times. The chain carries TRBV9 and TRBJ2-1, with a possible D match to TRBD2 (6 bases). Germline V gene lookup returns CDR1 SGDLS and CDR2 YYNGEE. The CDR3 is made up of 16 amino acids. Trimming left V 4 bases short and J 0 bases short, with 14 bases between. CDR3 nucleotides: TGTGCCAGCAGCATACTAGCTGCGAGCTCCTACAATGAGCAGTTCTTC. Protein: CASSILAASSYNEQFF.

This clone was seen a single time. The rearrangement joins TRBV5-1 to TRBJ2-7, with no clear D. Trimming removed 4 bases from V and 2 bases from J, with 19 bases in between. The germline CDR1 and CDR2 sequences are SGHRS and YFSETQ. There are 16 residues in the CDR3. The CDR3 loop is CASSPAVERVTYEQYF. The CDR3, as DNA: TGCGCCAGCAGCCCCGCCGTAGAACGCGTTACCTACGAGCAGTACTTC.

This clone was observed many times. The chain combines TRBV2 with TRBJ2-3; possibly TRBD1 or TRBD2 for D (6 bases each). The CDR3 is made up of 16 amino acids. Trimming removed 8 bases at V and 0 bases at J, with 18 bases between. Germline V gives CDR1 SNHLY, CDR2 FYNNEI. CDR3 region: CASEGGRNPSTDTQYF. The CDR3 DNA is TGTGCCAGCGAAGGGGGGCGAAACCCTAGCACAGATACGCAGTATTTT.

This clone was observed many times. This chain links TRBV7-3 with TRBJ2-1, with TRBD2 identical over 7 bases. Germline lookup yields CDR1 SGHTA and CDR2 FQGTGA. V lost 5 bases to trimming and J lost 4 bases; unmatched junction nucleotides: 2. CDR3 length: 13 residues. CDR3 sequence (DNA): TGTGCCAGCAGCAGCGGGGAATACAATGAGCAGTTCTTC. Residues: CASSSGEYNEQFF.

The chain couples TRBV27 to TRBJ1-6; D unresolved. With 10 bases removed from V and 4 bases from J, the gap between germline ends came to 17 bases. CDR3 length: 15 residues. Germline CDR1 is MNHEY and CDR2 is SMNVEV (reference sequence). CDR3 DNA sequence: TGTGCCACCAGGTTTTCCTCGGGTTATAATTCACCCCTCCACTTT. Its translation is CATRFSSGYNSPLHF.

V usage is TRBV7-2 and J usage is TRBJ1-1; TRBD1 agrees at 7 bases. This CDR3 contains 15 residues. V shed 6 bases, J shed 1 base, and the junction held 8 bases outside the gene matches. The V gene's germline CDR1 is SGHTA and CDR2 FQGNSA. The CDR3 reads CASRRGGTANTEAFF. The CDR3 DNA follows: TGTGCCAGCAGAAGGGGTGGGACAGCGAACACTGAAGCTTTCTTT.

This clone showed up many times. The chain uses TRBV4-2 and TRBJ2-7, with D uncertain. The CDR3 has 14 amino acids. The V end lost 0 bases, the J end lost 0 bases, and 6 bases lay between the germline ends. In germline, CDR1 is LGHNA, CDR2 YNFKEQ. The DNA for the CDR3 is TGTGCCAGCAGCCAAGACGCCATCTCCTACGAGCAGTACTTC. Its protein product is CASSQDAISYEQYF.